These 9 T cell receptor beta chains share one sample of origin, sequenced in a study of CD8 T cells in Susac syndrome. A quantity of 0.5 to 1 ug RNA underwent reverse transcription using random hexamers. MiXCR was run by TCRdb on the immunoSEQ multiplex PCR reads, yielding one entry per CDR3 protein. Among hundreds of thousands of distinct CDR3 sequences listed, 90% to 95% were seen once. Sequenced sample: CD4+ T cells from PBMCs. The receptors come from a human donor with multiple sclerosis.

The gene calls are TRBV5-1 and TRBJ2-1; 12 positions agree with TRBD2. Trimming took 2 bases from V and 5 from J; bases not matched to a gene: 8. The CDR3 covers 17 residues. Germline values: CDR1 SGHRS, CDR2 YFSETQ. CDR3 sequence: CASSFQTSGRGDNEQFF. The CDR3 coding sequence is TGCGCCAGCAGCTTCCAGACTAGCGGGAGAGGGGACAATGAGCAGTTCTTC.

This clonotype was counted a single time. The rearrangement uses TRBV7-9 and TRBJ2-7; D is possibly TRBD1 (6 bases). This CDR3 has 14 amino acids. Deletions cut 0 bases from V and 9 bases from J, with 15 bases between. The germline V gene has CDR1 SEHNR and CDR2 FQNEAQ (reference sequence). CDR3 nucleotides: TGTGCCAGCAGCTTAGCAGGGGCAGGGGTTGTGCAGTACGTC. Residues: CASSLAGAGVVQYV.

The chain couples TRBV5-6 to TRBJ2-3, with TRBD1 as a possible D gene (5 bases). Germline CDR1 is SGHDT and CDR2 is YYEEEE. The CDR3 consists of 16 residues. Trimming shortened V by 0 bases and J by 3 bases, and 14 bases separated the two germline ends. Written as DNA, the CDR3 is TGTGCCAGCAGCTTGGTTGGCAGGGAAGGGACAGATACGCAGTATTTT. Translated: CASSLVGREGTDTQYF.

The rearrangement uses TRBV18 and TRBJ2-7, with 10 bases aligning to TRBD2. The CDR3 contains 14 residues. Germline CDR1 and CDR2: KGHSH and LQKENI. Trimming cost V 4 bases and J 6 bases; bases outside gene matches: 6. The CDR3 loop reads CASSHEAGGPEQYV. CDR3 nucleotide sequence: TGTGCCAGCTCACACGAAGCGGGAGGGCCCGAGCAGTACGTC.

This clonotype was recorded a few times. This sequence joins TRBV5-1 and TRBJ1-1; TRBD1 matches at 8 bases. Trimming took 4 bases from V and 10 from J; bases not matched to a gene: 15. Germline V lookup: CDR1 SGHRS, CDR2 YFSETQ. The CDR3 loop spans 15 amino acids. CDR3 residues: CASSGQRQGFFGAFF. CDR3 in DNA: TGCGCCAGCAGCGGCCAGAGACAGGGGTTTTTTGGAGCTTTCTTT.

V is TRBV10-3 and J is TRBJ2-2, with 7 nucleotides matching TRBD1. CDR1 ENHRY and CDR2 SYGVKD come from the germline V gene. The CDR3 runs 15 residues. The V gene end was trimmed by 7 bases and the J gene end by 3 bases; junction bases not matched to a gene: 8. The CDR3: CAIKGQTGYTGELFF. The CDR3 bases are TGTGCCATCAAGGGACAGACAGGGTACACCGGGGAGCTGTTTTTT.

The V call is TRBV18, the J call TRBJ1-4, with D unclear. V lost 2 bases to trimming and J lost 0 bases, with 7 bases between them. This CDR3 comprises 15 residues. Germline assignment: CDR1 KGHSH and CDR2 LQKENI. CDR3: CASSPGPSTNEKLFF. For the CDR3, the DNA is TGTGCCAGCTCACCAGGGCCTTCAACTAATGAAAAACTGTTTTTT.

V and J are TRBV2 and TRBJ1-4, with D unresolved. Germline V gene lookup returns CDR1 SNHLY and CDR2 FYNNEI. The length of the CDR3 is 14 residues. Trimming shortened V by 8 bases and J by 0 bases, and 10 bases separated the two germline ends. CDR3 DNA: TGTGCCAGCTACCGCCGGGCAACTAATGAAAAACTGTTTTTT. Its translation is CASYRRATNEKLFF.

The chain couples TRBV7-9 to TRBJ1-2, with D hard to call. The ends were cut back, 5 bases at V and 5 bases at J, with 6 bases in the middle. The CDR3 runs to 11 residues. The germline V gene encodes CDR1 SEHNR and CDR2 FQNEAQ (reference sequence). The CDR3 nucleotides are TGTGCCAGCAGCACCCGTTATGGCTACACCTTC. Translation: CASSTRYGYTF.